Listed here are 25 T cell receptor beta chains from one sample, sequenced in a study of blood T cell repertoires in COVID-19. Data came from immunoSEQ multiplex PCR; TCRdb stores just in-frame clones and leaves some out. Seen here are around 100,000 clones, roughly 84% observed once, and the top ten hold approximately 0.75%. Sequences were obtained from peripheral blood. Receptors originate from a woman aged 70-85 years with acute or convalescent COVID-19.

V gene TRBV12-5 combines with J gene TRBJ1-1; 7 bases fit TRBD1. Germline-derived CDR1 and CDR2 are LGHNT and FRNRAP. The trim removed 9 bases at V and 4 bases at J, leaving 8 bases unmatched. The CDR3 totals 13 residues. The DNA of the CDR3 is TGTGCTAGCGAACCCTACAGGGGCACTGAAGCTTTCTTT. Encoded protein: CASEPYRGTEAFF.

This clone was counted a single time. This chain links TRBV7-6 with TRBJ2-2; 10 positions match TRBD2. The CDR3 loop spans 17 amino acids. V trimming: 5 bases; J trimming: 3 bases; junction bases outside the gene matches: 9. Germline CDR1 SGHVS, CDR2 FNYEAQ. The CDR3 loop is CASSLSLSGRHTGELFF. The CDR3 DNA reads as TGTGCCAGCAGCCTGAGTCTTAGCGGGAGGCACACCGGGGAGCTGTTTTTT.

The V gene is TRBV5-1, the J gene TRBJ1-1; D is unresolved. The germline CDR1 and CDR2 sequences are SGHRS and YFSETQ. V lost 2 bases, J lost 2 bases, and 13 bases lay in between. The CDR3 runs to 15 residues. The CDR3 sequence: CASSLSGDFNTEAFF. The CDR3 region has the DNA TGCGCCAGCAGCTTATCCGGAGATTTTAACACTGAAGCTTTCTTT.

V usage is TRBV27 and J usage is TRBJ2-5; perhaps TRBD1 as D (5 bases). V was cut by 4 bases and J by 4 bases, with 16 bases left in between. CDR1 is MNHEY, CDR2 SMNVEV, per germline (reference sequence). This CDR3 spans 15 amino acids. In DNA, the CDR3 is TGTGCCAGCAGTTCCCTCTGGGGCCGTTCAGAGACCCAGTACTTC. The encoded protein is CASSSLWGRSETQYF.

As DNA, the CDR3 is TGTGCCAGCAGCCAAACAGACAGGGGAGCTCCCCAGCATTTT. It yields the protein CASSQTDRGAPQHF. The chain joins TRBV3-1 (or the pseudogene TRBV3-2) to TRBJ1-5; 8 bases line up with TRBD1. Losses at the gene ends were 2 bases for V and 10 bases for J; bases not matched to a gene: 7. The CDR3 loop spans 14 amino acids. CDR1 is LGHDT and CDR2 is YNNKEL in the germline V gene (reference sequence).

This chain connects TRBV5-1 to TRBJ1-2; weak D call: TRBD1 (5 bases). In germline, CDR1 is SGHRS, CDR2 YFSETQ. The CDR3 has 14 residues. V was clipped by 4 bases and J by 7 bases, with 17 bases between them. The CDR3 is CASSRVGEGGGYTF. CDR3 bases: TGCGCCAGCAGCCGCGTAGGGGAGGGAGGTGGCTACACCTTC.

J is TRBJ1-6 and V is TRBV28, with D tentatively TRBD1 (5 bases). The germline CDR1 and CDR2 sequences are MDHEN and SYDVKM. The CDR3 has 15 residues. V was shortened by 5 bases and J by 4 bases, with 12 bases between the two germline ends. The CDR3 nucleotides read TGTGCCAGCAGTCCCAAGCAGGGATATAATTCACCCCTCCACTTT. Translated, it gives CASSPKQGYNSPLHF.

The chain recombines TRBV7-8 with TRBJ2-7, with D maybe TRBD2 (5 bases). V was shortened by 8 bases and J by 0 bases, with 11 bases between the two germline ends. This CDR3 is built from 13 residues. CDR1 is SGHVS and CDR2 is FQNEAQ in the germline V gene. The CDR3 is CASARGISYEQYF. The CDR3 DNA sequence: TGTGCCAGCGCGAGAGGGATCTCCTACGAGCAGTACTTC.

The chain carries TRBV28 and TRBJ2-1; D is perhaps TRBD1 (6 bases). The CDR3 has 12 residues. Trimming pared 4 bases from V and 12 bases from J, leaving 13 bases between. Germline loops: CDR1 MDHEN, CDR2 SYDVKM. This CDR3 reads CASSSNRVGQFF. Here the CDR3 DNA reads TGTGCCAGCAGTTCCAACAGGGTCGGGCAGTTCTTC.

V usage is TRBV5-1 and J usage is TRBJ2-7; 11 bases are a match to TRBD2. The ends lost 2 bases at V and 5 bases at J; junction bases unmatched: 3. CDR1 is SGHRS, CDR2 YFSETQ, per germline. CDR3 length: 14 amino acids. In DNA form, the CDR3 reads TGCGCCAGCAGCTTTAGCGGGGGGGACGACGAGCAGTACTTC. As protein: CASSFSGGDDEQYF.

This clone was observed a single time. As DNA, the CDR3 is TGTGCCAGCAGCCAGGGGTGGGGCACTGAAGCTTTCTTT. As protein: CASSQGWGTEAFF. The V gene is TRBV7-8, the J gene TRBJ1-1; a possible D gene is TRBD1 (6 bases). V lost 5 bases and J lost 4, with 11 bases in between. Germline V lookup: CDR1 SGHVS, CDR2 FQNEAQ. The CDR3 has 13 amino acids. Looking up the rest from reference TRBV7-8 and TRBJ1-1 gives the full variable domain: GAGVSQSPRYKVAKRGQDVALRCDPISGHVSLFWYQQALGQGPEFLTYFQNEAQLDKSGLPSDRFFAERPEGSVSTLKIQRTQQEDSAVYLCASSQGWGTEAFFGQGTRLTVV.

This chain joins TRBV7-9 and TRBJ2-7; 13 positions agree with TRBD2. The CDR3 is 17 amino acids. The junction had 7 bases not matched to a gene; V was cut back by 0 bases and J by 5 bases. CDR1 and CDR2 from the germline V gene are SEHNR and FQNEAQ (reference sequence). DNA for the CDR3: TGTGCCAGCAGCTTAGCGACTAGCGGGAGGTCGTCGGACGAGCAGTACTTC. Encoded protein: CASSLATSGRSSDEQYF.

V gene TRBV5-5 combines with J gene TRBJ2-7; 11 bases are shared with TRBD1. Looked up from germline, CDR1 is SGHKS and CDR2 is YYEKEE (reference sequence). This CDR3 contains 14 residues. V shed 3 bases and J 2 bases; nucleotides not matched to a gene: 1. The CDR3 DNA is TGTGCCAGCAGCTCGGGACAGGGGGCCTACGAGCAGTACTTC. Amino acid sequence: CASSSGQGAYEQYF.

The V and J genes are TRBV29-1 and TRBJ1-6; TRBD1 agrees at 8 bases. Germline V CDR1 and CDR2: SQVTM, ANQGSEA. V was clipped by 7 bases and J by 7 bases; unmatched bases: 6. The CDR3 runs to 13 residues. The chain's CDR3 is CSAGQGGNSPLHF. The CDR3 DNA is TGCAGCGCCGGACAGGGAGGGAATTCACCCCTCCACTTT.

V is TRBV19 and J is TRBJ1-5, with TRBD1 as a possible D gene (5 bases). V dropped 2 bases and J dropped 2 bases, with 10 bases sitting between them. This CDR3 contains 15 residues. In germline, CDR1 is LNHDA, CDR2 SQIVND (reference sequence). The CDR3 DNA follows: TGTGCCAGTAGTATAAGGGGATTCGGCAATCAGCCCCAGCATTTT. This encodes CASSIRGFGNQPQHF.

The rearrangement uses TRBV6-5 and TRBJ1-2; 7 bases are shared with TRBD1. The germline CDR1 and CDR2 sequences are MNHEY and SVGAGI. The J segment lost 8 bases and the V segment lost 5 bases, leaving 11 bases of the junction unmatched. The CDR3 extends over 14 amino acids. The CDR3 nucleotides read TGTGCCAGCAGTAGGGACAGTCAACTGGGGGGCTACACCTTC. Translating gives CASSRDSQLGGYTF.

This chain joins TRBV2 and TRBJ1-1, with a possible D match to TRBD1 (5 bases). Germline V gives CDR1 SNHLY, CDR2 FYNNEI. This CDR3 region has 12 residues. Trimming shortened V by 10 bases and J by 1 base, and 10 bases separated the two germline ends. CDR3 in amino acids: CATIQGNTEAFF. The CDR3 DNA reads TGTGCCACTATTCAGGGGAACACTGAAGCTTTCTTT. Filled out from reference TRBV2 and TRBJ1-1, the complete variable domain reads EPEVTQTPSHQVTQMGQEVILRCVPISNHLYFYWYRQILGQKVEFLVSFYNNEISEKSEIFDDQFSVERPDGSNFTLKIRSTKLEDSAMYFCATIQGNTEAFFGQGTRLTVV.

The chain joins TRBV30 to TRBJ2-1, with D perhaps TRBD1 (5 bases). Per the germline V gene, CDR1 is GTSNPN and CDR2 is SVGIG (reference sequence). Between the trimmed V and J ends, which lost 0 bases and 3 bases, there was a span of 12 bases. The CDR3 covers 15 residues. The CDR3 loop reads CAWSVPTVDYNEQFF. Here the CDR3 DNA reads TGTGCCTGGAGTGTACCGACAGTTGACTACAATGAGCAGTTCTTC.

The rearrangement uses TRBV5-1 and TRBJ2-5; 11 positions match TRBD2. This CDR3 region has 17 residues. The V and J ends lost 2 bases and 3 bases, in that order; junction bases with no gene match: 9. The germline gives CDR1 SGHRS, CDR2 YFSETQ. DNA of the CDR3: TGCGCCAGCAGCTTCGGACTAGCGGGCAGAGTTGAAGAGACCCAGTACTTC. Residues: CASSFGLAGRVEETQYF. The full variable domain, completed using reference TRBV5-1 and TRBJ2-5, is KAGVTQTPRYLIKTRGQQVTLSCSPISGHRSVSWYQQTPGQGLQFLFEYFSETQRNKGNFPGRFSGRQFSNSRSEMNVSTLELGDSALYLCASSFGLAGRVEETQYFGPGTRLLVL.

The chain recombines TRBV7-9 with TRBJ2-3, with 10 bases lining up with TRBD2. V shed 5 bases, J shed 0 bases, and the junction held 5 bases outside the gene matches. Germline lookup yields CDR1 SEHNR and CDR2 FQNEAQ (reference sequence). This CDR3 is built from 16 residues. The CDR3 DNA is TGTGCCAGCAGCAAACTAGCGGGATGGAGCACAGATACGCAGTATTTT. Protein sequence: CASSKLAGWSTDTQYF.

Comments on this clone: Relative to the germline gene, one junction end is altered; a read error may explain this. The chain combines TRBV28 with TRBJ2-1; D is possibly TRBD2 (6 bases). The germline CDR1 and CDR2 sequences are MDHEN and SYDVKM. The CDR3 totals 13 residues. CDR3 residues: CASSFGGAHFALF. In DNA, the CDR3 is TGTGCCAGCAGTTTTGGAGGGGCTCATTTTGCGCTCTTC.

This clone was counted a few times. This CDR3 is also generated by other DNA sequences in the sample. The CDR3 bases are TGCGCCAGCAGCTTGGCTACAGGGGGGGAAGCTTTCTTT. It yields the protein CASSLATGGEAFF. The rearrangement links TRBV5-1 to TRBJ1-1; 8 nucleotides match TRBD1. The CDR3 is 13 residues long. Unmatched junction bases numbered 3, after V lost 0 bases and J lost 8 bases. Germline-derived CDR1 and CDR2 are SGHRS and YFSETQ.

The rearrangement uses TRBV5-4 and TRBJ2-2; no clear D. Between the trimmed V and J ends, which lost 8 bases and 0 bases, there was a span of 17 bases. CDR1 is SGHNT and CDR2 is YYREEE in the germline V gene (reference sequence). This CDR3 region has 16 residues. The CDR3 DNA follows: TGTGCCAGTGTCCCCGGCTCACTATCGAACACCGGGGAGCTGTTTTTT. Amino acids: CASVPGSLSNTGELFF.

The chain carries TRBV2 and TRBJ1-5, with 8 bases matching TRBD1. CDR1 is SNHLY, CDR2 FYNNEI, per germline. V trimming: 6 bases; J trimming: 5 bases; junction bases outside the gene matches: 6. The CDR3 extends over 14 amino acids. In nucleotides, the CDR3 is TGTGCCAGCAGGGCAACAGGGGGAGATCAGCCCCAGCATTTT. Translated, it gives CASRATGGDQPQHF.

This chain joins TRBV24-1 and TRBJ2-5; 9 nucleotides line up with TRBD1. The V and J ends lost 0 bases and 2 bases, in that order; junction bases with no gene match: 0. The CDR3 length is 15 residues. Germline-derived CDR1 and CDR2 are KGHDR and SFDVKD. The CDR3 DNA is TGTGCCACCAGTGATTTGGGGACAGGGCAAGAGACCCAGTACTTC. Its translation: CATSDLGTGQETQYF.